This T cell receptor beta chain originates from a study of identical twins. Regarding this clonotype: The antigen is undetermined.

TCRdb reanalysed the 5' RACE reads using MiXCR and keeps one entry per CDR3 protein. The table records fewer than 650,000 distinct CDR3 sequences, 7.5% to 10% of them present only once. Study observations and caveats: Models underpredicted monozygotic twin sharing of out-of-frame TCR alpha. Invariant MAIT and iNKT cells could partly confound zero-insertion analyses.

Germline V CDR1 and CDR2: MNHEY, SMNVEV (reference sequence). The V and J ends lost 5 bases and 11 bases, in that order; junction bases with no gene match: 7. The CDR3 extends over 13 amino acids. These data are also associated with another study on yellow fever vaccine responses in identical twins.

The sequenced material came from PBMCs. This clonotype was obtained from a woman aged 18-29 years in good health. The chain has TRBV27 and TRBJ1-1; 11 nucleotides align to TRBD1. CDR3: CASSGTGGVVAFF. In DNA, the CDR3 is TGTGCCAGCAGTGGGACAGGGGGGGTTGTGGCTTTCTTT.